The 8 T cell receptor beta chains in this list originate from one sample, sequenced in a study of shared clonotypes between healthy human individuals. Assay used: immunoSEQ multiplex PCR; TCRdb lists only in-frame clones, some missing. The data hold 1,500,000 or so clones, with about 96% observed a single time. Sequenced input: naive CD4+ T cells sorted from blood. As for subset: CD45RA+ positively selected. These receptor sequences come from a man aged 30 to 39 in good health.

The gene calls are TRBV10-3 and TRBJ1-1; weak D call: TRBD1 (5 bases). Germline assignment: CDR1 ENHRY and CDR2 SYGVKD. The CDR3 length is 17 residues. Trimming took 2 bases from V and 2 from J, leaving 18 bases between them. The DNA of the CDR3 is TGTGCCATCAGTGAGACCCCAAGGGGCGGGGGAAACACTGAAGCTTTCTTT. This gives the protein CAISETPRGGGNTEAFF.

The gene calls are TRBV7-9 and TRBJ2-2; 13 bases line up with TRBD2. The CDR3 covers 17 residues. Germline lookup yields CDR1 SEHNR and CDR2 FQNEAQ (reference sequence). V dropped 5 bases and J dropped 1; count of bases not matched to a gene: 4. CDR3 loop: CASSQRTSGRNTGELFF. DNA of the CDR3: TGTGCCAGCAGCCAACGGACTAGCGGGAGGAACACCGGGGAGCTGTTTTTT.

The chain is built from TRBV25-1 and TRBJ1-5, with TRBD1 matching over 9 bases. Germline-derived CDR1 and CDR2 are MGHDK and SYGVNS. Germline trimming cut 8 bases from V and 0 bases from J; bases unmatched to any gene: 5. The length of the CDR3 is 15 residues. The CDR3 spells CASGSGQGSNQPQHF. CDR3 DNA: TGTGCCAGCGGCTCGGGACAGGGTAGCAATCAGCCCCAGCATTTT.

The chain recombines TRBV7-3 with TRBJ2-1; the match to TRBD2 covers 7 bases. With 8 bases clipped from V and 9 bases from J, the junction kept 16 bases outside the gene matches. The CDR3 is 15 amino acids. CDR1 is SGHTA and CDR2 is FQGTGA in the germline V gene. The CDR3 protein is CASAREGLFGSEQFF. CDR3 nucleotide sequence: TGTGCCAGCGCACGAGAGGGACTATTCGGTAGTGAGCAGTTCTTC.

The genes are TRBV28 and TRBJ1-2; D call uncertain. Germline lookup yields CDR1 MDHEN and CDR2 SYDVKM. This CDR3 is 15 amino acids long. V lost 2 bases and J 8 bases, leaving 18 bases between the germline ends. Here the CDR3 reads CASSLPSPGPGGYTF. The CDR3 DNA reads TGTGCCAGCAGTTTACCCTCACCGGGCCCTGGAGGCTACACCTTC.

Concerning this clone: The sample holds other DNA sequences that translate to the same CDR3. The rearrangement links TRBV18 to TRBJ2-7, with unresolved D. Germline CDR1 KGHSH, CDR2 LQKENI. This CDR3 spans 14 amino acids. Trimming shortened V by 0 bases and J by 2 bases, and 8 bases separated the two germline ends. CDR3: CASSPPSGPYEQYF. CDR3 DNA sequence: TGTGCCAGCTCACCACCGTCGGGCCCCTACGAGCAGTACTTC.

This clone is a singleton in its sample. As DNA, the CDR3 is TGTGCCAGCAGCCCAAGGAGCGGGACCAACGAGCAGTACTTC. Translating gives CASSPRSGTNEQYF. The chain has TRBV5-4 and TRBJ2-7, with TRBD2 identical over 7 bases. The V gene's germline CDR1 is SGHNT and CDR2 YYREEE (reference sequence). The CDR3 is 14 residues long. Germline trimming cut 4 bases from V and 5 bases from J; bases unmatched to any gene: 9.

The chain has TRBV30 and TRBJ2-3; D unresolved. The ends were cut back, 6 bases at V and 2 bases at J, with 9 bases in the middle. The CDR3 loop spans 12 amino acids. The V gene's germline CDR1 is GTSNPN and CDR2 SVGIG (reference sequence). For the CDR3, the DNA is TGTGCCTGCAAGGCGGCCACAGATACGCAGTATTTT. Amino acid sequence: CACKAATDTQYF.